These 30 T cell receptor beta chains originate from one sample sequenced in a study of post-analysis software for immune sequencing data. Findings of the study overall: Four or five TRBV segments, including TRBV5-6, TRBV5-1 and TRBV20-1, were more frequent in patients than controls.

The library was made from cDNA and included unique molecular identifiers. TCRdb called the PCR reads again in MiXCR, with one record for every CDR3 protein. The sample records fewer than 850,000 distinct CDR3 sequences, 30% being singletons. These receptors' targets are unknown. Material for sequencing was blood. The receptors stem from a girl aged 5 to 17 with multiple sclerosis.

This rearrangement joins TRBV28 to TRBJ2-7, with 7 bases that match TRBD2. The CDR3 has 14 amino acids. The ends lost 3 bases at V and 3 bases at J; junction bases unmatched: 5. CDR1 MDHEN and CDR2 SYDVKM come from the germline V gene. In DNA form, the CDR3 reads TGTGCCAGCAGTTTTGCGGGAGTAGACTACGAGCAGTACTTC. Its translation: CASSFAGVDYEQYF.

Worth noting for this clonotype: An end of the junction differs from the germline gene, which may be a read error. The V call is TRBV20-1, the J call TRBJ2-5, with D possibly TRBD2 on 6 matching bases. The germline gives CDR1 DFQATT, CDR2 SNEGSKA (reference sequence). The CDR3 has 13 residues. The CDR3 nucleotides are TGCAGTGCTACTGGAGGGTGGCAAGGGACCCAGTACTTC. It is translated as CSATGGWQGTQYF.

This clonotype has a handful of counts. An end of the junction differs from the germline gene, which may be a read error. The chain recombines TRBV6-5 with TRBJ1-6; the D is unclear. Germline lookup yields CDR1 MNHEY and CDR2 SVGAGI. This CDR3 spans 14 amino acids. Here the CDR3 reads CASSYSISGSPPHF. The CDR3 region has the DNA TGTGCCAGCAGTTACTCGATTAGTGGTTCACCCCCCCACTTT.

This clonotype was seen more than once but under ten times. The chain recombines TRBV6-6 with TRBJ1-5, with 7 bases matching TRBD1. Germline CDR1 MNHNY, CDR2 SVGAGI (reference sequence). V lost 0 bases to trimming and J lost 3 bases; unmatched junction nucleotides: 5. The CDR3 consists of 16 residues. The chain's CDR3 is CASSYSDRFLNQPQHF. CDR3 sequence (DNA): TGTGCCAGCAGTTACTCGGACAGGTTCCTCAATCAGCCCCAGCATTTT.

V and J are TRBV7-2 and TRBJ1-5; 7 nucleotides match TRBD1. Losses at the gene ends were 5 bases for V and 2 bases for J; bases not matched to a gene: 6. The CDR3 is 15 residues long. The germline gives CDR1 SGHTA, CDR2 FQGNSA. This chain's CDR3 is CASSPGQWGNQPQHF. CDR3 DNA sequence: TGTGCCAGCAGCCCGGGACAGTGGGGCAATCAGCCCCAGCATTTT.

This chain links TRBV20-1 with TRBJ2-7; D unclear. The J call may be mistaken, given a closer DNA end match to TRBJ2-5. The CDR3 length is 13 residues. Germline CDR1 DFQATT, CDR2 SNEGSKA (reference sequence). The CDR3 region is CSAHGVVFETQYF. In DNA form, the CDR3 reads TGCAGTGCCCATGGAGTTGTGTTTGAGACCCAGTACTTC.

The chain recombines TRBV5-6 with TRBJ2-1; 7 nucleotides align to TRBD1. The length of the CDR3 is 14 residues. Per germline, CDR1 SGHDT and CDR2 YYEEEE. V shed 8 bases and J 7 bases; nucleotides not matched to a gene: 12. CDR3: CASTRQGLLNEQFF. The CDR3 DNA sequence: TGTGCCAGTACCCGACAGGGATTATTGAATGAGCAGTTCTTC.

CDR3 protein: CARRTSVHEQFF. CDR3 DNA sequence: TGTGCCAGAAGGACTAGCGTCCATGAGCAGTTCTTC. The rearrangement joins TRBV2 to TRBJ2-1; TRBD2 agrees at 9 bases. Unmatched junction bases numbered 5, after V lost 9 bases and J lost 8 bases. CDR3 length: 12 residues. Per the germline V gene, CDR1 is SNHLY and CDR2 is FYNNEI.

This clonotype was counted between two and nine times. The CDR3 protein is CASSPEDSRNQPQHF. In nucleotides, the CDR3 is TGTGCCAGCAGCCCAGAGGACAGTCGCAATCAGCCCCAGCATTTT. V and J are TRBV7-2 and TRBJ1-5; TRBD1 might be the D (6 bases). Germline loops: CDR1 SGHTA, CDR2 FQGNSA. The CDR3 totals 15 residues. The ends were cut back, 5 bases at V and 2 bases at J, with 13 bases in the middle.

This clonotype came up many times. The chain carries TRBV29-1 and TRBJ2-5; 7 bases agree with TRBD2. Germline CDR1 and CDR2: SQVTM and ANQGSEA. This CDR3 region has 14 residues. The J segment lost 5 bases and the V segment lost 6 bases, leaving 12 bases of the junction unmatched. CDR3 protein: CSVDGETSLETQYF. The DNA for the CDR3 is TGCAGCGTCGACGGAGAGACTAGCTTGGAGACCCAGTACTTC.

The chain couples TRBV28 to TRBJ2-7, with unresolved D. Trimming shortened V by 3 bases and J by 6 bases, and 15 bases separated the two germline ends. The CDR3 consists of 14 residues. CDR1 is MDHEN, CDR2 SYDVKM, per germline. CDR3 bases: TGTGCCAGCAGTTTCCGCTCTATATTCGGCGAGCAGTACTTC. Its translation is CASSFRSIFGEQYF.

In this sample, this clonotype turned up once. The chain has TRBV7-9 and TRBJ1-6, with D tentatively TRBD1 (5 bases). Per germline, CDR1 SEHNR and CDR2 FQNEAQ (reference sequence). There are 15 residues in the CDR3. The V and J ends lost 0 bases and 7 bases respectively, with 10 bases between them. The CDR3 sequence: CASSLAAGINSPLHF. The CDR3 bases are TGTGCCAGCAGCTTAGCGGCAGGGATCAATTCACCCCTCCACTTT.

The V and J genes are TRBV27 and TRBJ2-7; the match to TRBD1 covers 12 bases. The V gene end was trimmed by 6 bases and the J gene end by 4 bases; junction bases not matched to a gene: 7. Germline assignment: CDR1 MNHEY and CDR2 SMNVEV (reference sequence). The CDR3 covers 15 residues. This CDR3 is CASRQPGQGAYEQYF. The CDR3 nucleotides read TGTGCCAGCAGGCAACCGGGACAGGGGGCTTACGAGCAGTACTTC.

The gene calls are TRBV20-1 and TRBJ2-5, with TRBD2 matching 8 bases. Germline lookup yields CDR1 DFQATT and CDR2 SNEGSKA (reference sequence). V was clipped by 3 bases and J by 4 bases; unmatched bases: 7. The CDR3 extends over 14 amino acids. The CDR3 DNA reads as TGCAGTGCTAGGCCCGGGGGGGGAGCAGAGACCCAGTACTTC. Translated, it gives CSARPGGGAETQYF.

Many counts were recorded for this clonotype. V usage is TRBV4-1 and J usage is TRBJ2-3; either TRBD1 or TRBD2 may supply D (5 bases each). CDR3 length: 15 residues. Trimming took off 0 bases at V and 3 bases at J, with 10 bases between the two ends. Germline values: CDR1 MGHRA, CDR2 YSYEKL. Written as DNA, the CDR3 is TGCGCCAGCAGCCAAGATCGGGGCTTAACAGATACGCAGTATTTT. Amino acid sequence: CASSQDRGLTDTQYF.

There are a few counts of this clonotype. The rearrangement joins TRBV15 to TRBJ1-1; no reliable D call. V was shortened by 5 bases and J by 5 bases, with 15 bases between the two germline ends. The CDR3 runs 14 residues. The V gene's germline CDR1 is LNHNV and CDR2 YYDKDF (reference sequence). In nucleotides, the CDR3 is TGTGCCACCAGCCTCGGCTGGGAGAGGACTGAAGCTTTCTTT. This encodes CATSLGWERTEAFF.

The V and J genes are TRBV24-1 and TRBJ2-1; 11 bases agree with TRBD2. The CDR3 runs 15 residues. The V and J ends lost 5 bases and 10 bases, in that order; junction bases with no gene match: 9. Per the germline V gene, CDR1 is KGHDR and CDR2 is SFDVKD. The CDR3 here is CATSVGTSGEREQFF. CDR3 nucleotide sequence: TGTGCCACCAGTGTTGGGACTAGCGGAGAGCGAGAGCAGTTCTTC.

CDR3: CSATKYSNQPQHF. CDR3 nucleotides: TGCAGTGCTACAAAATATAGCAATCAGCCCCAGCATTTT. The chain joins TRBV20-1 to TRBJ1-5; D gene ambiguous. The V end was cut by 4 bases, the J end by 0 bases, with 7 bases between. The CDR3 length is 13 residues. The V gene's germline CDR1 is DFQATT and CDR2 SNEGSKA (reference sequence).

This clonotype appeared many times. CDR3 DNA sequence: TGTGCCAGTGGACCCCCGGGACAGGGGGCCTACGAGCAGTACTTC. This gives the protein CASGPPGQGAYEQYF. This chain connects TRBV10-3 to TRBJ2-7; the match to TRBD1 covers 11 bases. The ends lost 10 bases at V and 2 bases at J; junction bases unmatched: 10. Germline values: CDR1 ENHRY, CDR2 SYGVKD. The CDR3 consists of 15 residues.

CDR3 sequence reads: CASSRPRGLGANVLTF. CDR3 coding DNA: TGTGCCAGTAGTAGGCCCAGGGGGCTAGGGGCCAACGTCCTGACTTTC. The chain links TRBV19 to TRBJ2-6, with 8 positions matching TRBD1. Germline-derived CDR1 and CDR2 are LNHDA and SQIVND (reference sequence). This CDR3 contains 16 residues. Germline trimming cut 4 bases from V and 4 bases from J; bases unmatched to any gene: 6.

This clonotype turned up a few times. This chain joins TRBV15 and TRBJ2-1, with a possible D match to TRBD2 (5 bases). The germline V gene has CDR1 LNHNV and CDR2 YYDKDF (reference sequence). V lost 0 bases, J lost 10 bases, and 13 bases lay in between. The CDR3 has 14 residues. The CDR3 DNA reads as TGTGCCACCAGCAGAGATAAGGAGGCTGGCGAGCAGTTCTTC. Amino acids: CATSRDKEAGEQFF.

The chain carries TRBV29-1 and TRBJ2-7, with TRBD1 identical over 9 bases. Germline V gene lookup returns CDR1 SQVTM and CDR2 ANQGSEA. The CDR3 spans 13 residues. After removal of 4 bases from V and 7 bases from J, the junction contained 8 bases not matched to a gene. The CDR3 DNA follows: TGCAGCGTTGCTACAGGGGGCACGTGGGAGCAGTACTTC. Translation gives CSVATGGTWEQYF.

The rearrangement joins TRBV27 to TRBJ2-1, with a possible D match to TRBD2 (5 bases). The J call may be in error: the DNA end matches TRBJ2-7 better. The CDR3 runs to 13 residues. Germline lookup yields CDR1 MNHEY and CDR2 SMNVEV (reference sequence). Here the CDR3 DNA reads TGTGCCAGCAGTGGACTCTCCTACAATGAGCAGTACTTC. It is translated as CASSGLSYNEQYF.

This clonotype occurred many times. The rearrangement joins TRBV29-1 to TRBJ2-1; 13 positions agree with TRBD2. Germline CDR1 is SQVTM and CDR2 is ANQGSEA. V shed 6 bases, J shed 6 bases, and the junction held 5 bases outside the gene matches. This CDR3 has 14 amino acids. CDR3 nucleotides: TGCAGCGTGCTAGGACTAGCGGGAGTCAATGAGCAGTTCTTC. Its translation: CSVLGLAGVNEQFF.

The V gene is TRBV20-1, the J gene TRBJ2-7; maybe TRBD1 (6 bases). V was shortened by 2 bases and J by 6 bases, with 17 bases between the two germline ends. The CDR3 is made up of 14 amino acids. Germline values: CDR1 DFQATT, CDR2 SNEGSKA (reference sequence). The DNA of the CDR3 is TGCAGTGCTAGAAGTCAGACAGGACTCCTCGAGCAGTACTTC. It specifies CSARSQTGLLEQYF.

The chain is built from TRBV7-2 and TRBJ2-5; D might be TRBD1 (6 bases). The CDR3 spans 14 residues. Between the trimmed V and J ends, which lost 4 bases and 1 base, there was a span of 10 bases. Germline-derived CDR1 and CDR2 are SGHTA and FQGNSA. CDR3 sequence (DNA): TGTGCCAGCAGCTCAGGGGTCAGCCAAGAGACCCAGTACTTC. This gives the protein CASSSGVSQETQYF.

This clonotype was counted a few times. The chain links TRBV20-1 to TRBJ2-3; 7 bases agree with TRBD2. Trimming removed 3 bases from V and 8 bases from J; junction bases left unmatched: 17. Germline V gives CDR1 DFQATT, CDR2 SNEGSKA (reference sequence). The CDR3 length is 16 residues. The CDR3 sequence is CSASPWPAGVVRTQYF. The DNA for the CDR3 is TGCAGTGCTAGCCCTTGGCCGGCGGGAGTAGTCCGTACGCAGTATTTT.

This clonotype was seen a few times. The gene calls are TRBV9 and TRBJ1-6; D is perhaps TRBD1 (5 bases). Germline CDR1 is SGDLS and CDR2 is YYNGEE. The V and J ends lost 0 bases and 10 bases respectively, with 17 bases between them. The CDR3 is 16 amino acids. CDR3 nucleotides: TGTGCCAGCAGCGTAGATCGGGAGACGGGGGGATCACCCCTCCACTTT. This translates into CASSVDRETGGSPLHF.

This clonotype is a singleton in its sample. The chain combines TRBV14 with TRBJ2-1; D is perhaps TRBD1 or TRBD2 (7 bases each). The V end lost 0 bases, the J end lost 7 bases, and 16 bases lay between the germline ends. This CDR3 spans 16 amino acids. CDR1 SGHDN and CDR2 FVKESK come from the germline V gene. Here the CDR3 reads CASSQDRPGGGNEQFF. DNA of the CDR3: TGTGCCAGCAGCCAAGATCGGCCAGGGGGGGGAAATGAGCAGTTCTTC.

In this sample, this clonotype turned up a few times. This chain uses TRBV25-1 with TRBJ2-7; 9 nucleotides match TRBD1. V shed 4 bases, J shed 2 bases, and the junction held 6 bases outside the gene matches. The CDR3 totals 15 residues. Germline CDR1 MGHDK, CDR2 SYGVNS. The CDR3 loop reads CASSAGTGLPYEQYF. DNA of the CDR3: TGTGCCAGCAGTGCCGGGACAGGGTTGCCCTACGAGCAGTACTTC.